This T cell receptor beta chain was documented in a study of radiotherapy plus CTLA-4 blockade in lung cancer. As for the study in general: Objective responses were observed in 15% to 20% of patients, and disease control was achieved by about 30%.

As to this clone: The antigen is undetermined. At one boundary the junction diverges from the germline segment, which might be a read error.

Some clones are missing from TCRdb's copy, which holds only in-frame ones; the method was immunoSEQ multiplex PCR. The table includes over 40,000 clones, roughly 80% detected once. Overall study results and limits: Early blood T cell clone changes and increased post-radiation serum interferon-beta were reportedly the strongest response predictors. Expansion in blood of tumor-derived TCR clones was seen after radiotherapy plus ipilimumab.

The V gene's germline CDR1 is ENHRY and CDR2 SYGVKD. This CDR3 contains 16 residues. Focal radiation plus CTLA-4 blockade with ipilimumab was given to patients with chemo-refractory metastatic non-small-cell lung cancer. This chain joins TRBV10-3 and TRBJ1-5, with 9 positions matching TRBD1. Sequences were derived from peripheral blood, sampled from a patient treated with radiotherapy plus ipilimumab. This sequence originates from a human donor with non-small cell lung cancer who had stable disease on radiotherapy plus ipilimumab. CDR3: CAISETLDRGNQPQHF. In nucleotides, the CDR3 is TGTGCCATCAGTGAAACCCTGGACAGGGGCAACCAGCCCCAGCATTTT.